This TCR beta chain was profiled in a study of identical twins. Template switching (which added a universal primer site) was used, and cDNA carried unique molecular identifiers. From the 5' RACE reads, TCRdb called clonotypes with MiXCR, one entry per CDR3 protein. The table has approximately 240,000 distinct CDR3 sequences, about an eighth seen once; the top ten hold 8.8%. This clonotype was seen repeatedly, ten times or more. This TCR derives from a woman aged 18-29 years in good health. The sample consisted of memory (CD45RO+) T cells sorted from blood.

The CDR3 DNA reads TGCAGCGTAATAGGACTAGGGGATGAGCAGTTCTTC. This codes for CSVIGLGDEQFF. V gene TRBV29-1 combines with J gene TRBJ2-1; 7 positions agree with TRBD2. The CDR3 extends over 12 amino acids. Per the germline V gene, CDR1 is SQVTM and CDR2 is ANQGSEA. With V trimmed by 6 bases and J by 8 bases, 7 bases remained unmatched.